This TCR beta chain was retrieved from a study of human T cells and chemical hapten exposure. MiXCR was run by TCRdb on the RACE reads, yielding one entry per CDR3 protein. The sample consists of about 28,000 distinct CDR3 sequences, 6.5% to 9% of them appearing once. Regarding time point: healthy volunteer bleed at 2 weeks. Unfractionated whole blood was the source from which total RNA was extracted. CDR3 length: 14 residues. The V gene end was trimmed by 1 base and the J gene end by 7 bases; junction bases not matched to a gene: 1. Germline loops: CDR1 MGHRA, CDR2 YSYEKL. The origin of this receptor is a human donor in good health. Some clones in this sample may be carry-over from other donors' samples. This chain connects TRBV4-1 to TRBJ1-3, with 10 bases lining up with TRBD1. Sequenced input: whole blood. This CDR3 reads CASSQGTGGNTIYF. In nucleotides, the CDR3 is TGCGCCAGCAGCCAAGGGACAGGGGGGAACACCATATATTTT.